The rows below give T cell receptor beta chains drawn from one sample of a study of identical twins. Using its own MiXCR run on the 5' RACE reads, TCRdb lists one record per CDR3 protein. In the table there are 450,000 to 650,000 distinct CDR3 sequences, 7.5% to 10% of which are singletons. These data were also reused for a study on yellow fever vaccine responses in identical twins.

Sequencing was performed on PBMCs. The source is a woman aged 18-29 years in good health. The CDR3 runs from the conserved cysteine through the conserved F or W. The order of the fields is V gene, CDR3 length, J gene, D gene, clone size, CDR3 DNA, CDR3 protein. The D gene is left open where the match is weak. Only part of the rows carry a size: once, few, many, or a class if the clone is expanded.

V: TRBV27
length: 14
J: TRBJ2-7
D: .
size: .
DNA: TGTGCCAGCAGTTTCAAAAACGGAGGCTACGAGCAGTACTTC
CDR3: CASSFKNGGYEQYF

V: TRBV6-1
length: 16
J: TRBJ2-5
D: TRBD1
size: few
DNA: TGTGCCAGCCCGACGGGACAGGGGAGAAGTCAAGAGACCCAGTACTTC
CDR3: CASPTGQGRSQETQYF

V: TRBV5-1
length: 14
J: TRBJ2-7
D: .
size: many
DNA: TGCGCCAGCACCCCATTACAGGGATCCTACGAGCAGTACTTC
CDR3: CASTPLQGSYEQYF

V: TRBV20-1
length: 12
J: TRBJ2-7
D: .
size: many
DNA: TGCAGTGCTAGACAGAGCTCCTACGAGCAGTACTTC
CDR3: CSARQSSYEQYF

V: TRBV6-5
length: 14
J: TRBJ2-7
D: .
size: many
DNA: TGTGCCAGCAGTTACTCTACAGGGACCTACGAGCAGTACTTC
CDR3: CASSYSTGTYEQYF

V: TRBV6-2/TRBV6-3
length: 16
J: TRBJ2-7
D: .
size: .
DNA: TGTGCCAGCAGTCTGGGTTTAGGCCTATCCACCTACGAGCAGTACTTC
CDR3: CASSLGLGLSTYEQYF

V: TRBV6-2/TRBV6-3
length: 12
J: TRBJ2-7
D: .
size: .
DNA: TGTGCCAGCAGTTGGCCATCTACCGAGCAGTACTTC
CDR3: CASSWPSTEQYF

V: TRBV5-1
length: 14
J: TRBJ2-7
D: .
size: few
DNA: TGCGCCAGCAGCTCAGACGGTGTCGGCGCCGAGCAGTACTTC
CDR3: CASSSDGVGAEQYF

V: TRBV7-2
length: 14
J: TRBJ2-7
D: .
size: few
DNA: TGTGCCAGCAGCATCTGGGACACGAGCTACGAGCAGTACTTC
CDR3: CASSIWDTSYEQYF

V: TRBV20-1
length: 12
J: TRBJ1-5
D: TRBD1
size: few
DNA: TGCAGTGCTGCACAGGGGGCACAGCCCCAGCATTTT
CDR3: CSAAQGAQPQHF

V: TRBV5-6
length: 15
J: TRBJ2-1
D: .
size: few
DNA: TGTGCCAGCAGCTTGGTCCTAGCGCAAATCAATGAGCAGTTCTTC
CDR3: CASSLVLAQINEQFF

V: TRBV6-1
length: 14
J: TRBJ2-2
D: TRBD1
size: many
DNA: TGTGCCAGCTCCGGGACAGCAAACACCGGGGAGCTGTTTTTT
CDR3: CASSGTANTGELFF

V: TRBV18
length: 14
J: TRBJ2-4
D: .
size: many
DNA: TGTGCCAGCTCACCCCAGGGAAACAAAAACATTCAGTACTTC
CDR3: CASSPQGNKNIQYF

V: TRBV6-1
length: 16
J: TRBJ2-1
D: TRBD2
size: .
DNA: TGTGCCAGCAATGTGCTGGCGCGGGGGGGGGACAATGAGCAGTTCTTC
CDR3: CASNVLARGGDNEQFF

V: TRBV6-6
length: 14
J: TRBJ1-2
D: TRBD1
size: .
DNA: TGTGCCAGCCTTGCATCCGGGACAGGTGCTGGCTACACCTTC
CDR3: CASLASGTGAGYTF

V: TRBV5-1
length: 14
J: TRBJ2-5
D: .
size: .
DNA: TGCGCCAGCAGCGACCGGGACCCTCAAGAGACCCAGTACTTC
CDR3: CASSDRDPQETQYF